This T cell receptor beta chain derives from a study of OX40 agonist ivuxolimab in advanced cancers. Notes on the research overall: Ivuxolimab was an agonistic, fully human IgG2 monoclonal antibody directed against OX40 (CD134), a costimulatory receptor. In the dose-escalation cohort, 82.7% of patients were male, and the mean age was 60 years with a range of about 20 to 80. Of the 52 patients in dose escalation, about 20 had hepatocellular carcinoma, roughly 15 had melanoma, 9 had renal cell carcinoma and 9 had head and neck cancer. Intravenous ivuxolimab was administered to patients every 2 weeks at six dose levels: 0.01, 0.1, 0.3, 1.5, 3 and 10 mg/kg. The paper reports the monotherapy dose-escalation portion (N of about 50 patients) of the phase I ivuxolimab trial. Partial responses occurred in three dose-escalation patients, of whom one had hepatocellular carcinoma and two had cutaneous melanoma. The point of sequencing TCRbeta in the periphery was to test whether ivuxolimab changed TCR sequence diversity and drove clonal T-cell expansion. Prior anti-PD-1, anti-PD-L1 or anti-CTLA-4 therapy was permitted, and about two fifths of dose-escalation patients had received checkpoint inhibitors. Overall results and qualifications from the work: Low levels of normalized T-cell clonal expansion were also seen in some nonresponding patients. Antigen specificity was not determined for the clonally expanded peripheral T cells. In the 0.1-3.0 mg/kg groups, partial responders had among the lowest normalized peripheral clonal expansion, particularly in CD8+ T cells. After ivuxolimab, CD8+ T cells had more expanded clones than CD4+ T cells on average. At doses from 0.1 to 3.0 mg/kg, clonal expansion was seen in both CD4+ and CD8+ blood T cells between baseline and week 6.

Genomic DNA was isolated from the sorted cells so that the TCRbeta CDR3 region could be sequenced. The immunoSEQ Assay was used for sequencing of TCRbeta CDR3 regions. What TCRdb holds here is the immuneACCESS table cut down to in-frame rearrangements. Part of the clones is not present; checked against another copy, under half of the missing clones reflect an unresolved V gene, and the others are unexplained. This sample comprises some 100,000 clones, 90% of them detected only once. Approximately 0.31% of the sample goes to the ten largest clones. Comments on this clone: Its antigen is not yet known. Within one base of it there is no much larger clone, and no base qualities were kept.

The trial excluded patients who had a history of autoimmune disease or who were on systemic immunosuppression. In every dose cohort, peripheral blood was drawn for TCR sequencing at baseline, cycle 4 day 1, and cycle 7 day 1. Samples were obtained from an open-label, multicenter, first-in-human phase I dose-escalation trial of ivuxolimab. Adults with locally advanced or metastatic melanoma, renal cell carcinoma, hepatocellular carcinoma or head and neck squamous cell carcinoma were enrolled in the trial. Before TCR sequencing, CD4+ T cells and CD8+ T cells from peripheral blood were sorted into separate populations. V loses 3 bases of germline sequence and J loses 0 bases, and the interval between the two ends is 15 bases. The CDR3, cysteine through phenylalanine, is 15 amino acids long. CDR3 DNA only is kept here, 45 bases in frame from base 1. CDR1 and CDR2 were assigned from the germline V gene as SQVTM and ANQGSEA.

The sequence is built from TRBV29-1 and TRBJ2-7, with the identity of the D gene unclear. The sequence was obtained from an adult with an advanced solid tumor such as melanoma, head and neck, liver or kidney cancer. Sequenced material: CD4+ or CD8+ T cells sorted from blood, taken in a trial of the OX40 agonist ivuxolimab. The encoded CDR3 is CSVDFRKESSYEQYF. The bases are TGCAGCGTTGATTTCCGAAAGGAGAGCTCCTACGAGCAGTACTTC.